This T cell receptor (beta chain) appears in the sequencing data of a study of blood T cell repertoires in COVID-19. The CDR3 contains 13 residues. Trimming at V came to 3 bases and at J to 6 bases, leaving 2 bases not matched to a gene. The germline CDR1 and CDR2 sequences are GTSNPN and SVGIG (reference sequence). The method was immunoSEQ multiplex PCR; TCRdb's version includes in-frame clones alone and lacks a portion of them. This table holds under 350,000 clones, around 86% found once. This sequence originates from a human donor in a cohort sampled during active COVID-19. The chain has TRBV30 and TRBJ1-5; TRBD1 matches 10 bases. The sequencing input was peripheral blood. The CDR3 sequence is CAWRGQGSQPQHF. The DNA of the CDR3 is TGTGCCTGGAGGGGACAGGGGAGTCAGCCCCAGCATTTT.